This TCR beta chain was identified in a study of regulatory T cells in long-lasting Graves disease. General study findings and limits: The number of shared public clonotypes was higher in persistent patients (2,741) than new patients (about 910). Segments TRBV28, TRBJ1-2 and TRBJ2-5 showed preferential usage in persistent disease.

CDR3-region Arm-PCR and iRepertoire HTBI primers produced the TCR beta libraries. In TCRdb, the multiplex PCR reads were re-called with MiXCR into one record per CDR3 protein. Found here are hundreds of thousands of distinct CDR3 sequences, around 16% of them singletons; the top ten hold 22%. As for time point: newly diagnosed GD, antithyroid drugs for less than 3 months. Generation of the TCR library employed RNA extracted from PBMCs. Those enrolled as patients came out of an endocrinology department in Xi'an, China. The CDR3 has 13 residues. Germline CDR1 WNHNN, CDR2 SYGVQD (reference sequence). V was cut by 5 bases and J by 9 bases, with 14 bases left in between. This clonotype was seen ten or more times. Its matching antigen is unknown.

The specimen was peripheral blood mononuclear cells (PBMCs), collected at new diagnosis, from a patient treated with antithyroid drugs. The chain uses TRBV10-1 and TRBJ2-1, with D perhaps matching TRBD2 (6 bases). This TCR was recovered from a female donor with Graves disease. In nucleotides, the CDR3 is TGCGCCAGCAGTAGGGGACTTTCGGGTGAGCAGTTCTTC. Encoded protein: CASSRGLSGEQFF.